The T cell receptor beta chain under discussion was sequenced for a study of cytomegalovirus exposure and HLA in healthy donors. Findings and caveats of the study: Researchers reported from a later analysis that most CMV-associated TCR beta chains appeared HLA-restricted. It was approximately 150 TCR beta chains that were listed as cytomegalovirus-associated. In presence/absence analyses, roughly uniform sequencing depth across donors was assumed. The likely origin of a cluster of highly shared sequence variants was a sequencing artifact.

This CDR3 contains 15 residues. Trimming took 3 bases from V and 3 from J, leaving 14 bases between them. Germline V gives CDR1 WNHNN, CDR2 SYGVQD (reference sequence). It was with 60 Vbeta and 13 Jbeta primers that the PCR ran. Sequencing was performed with immunoSEQ multiplex PCR; in TCRdb, only in-frame clones are kept and a portion is missing. This table has 120,000 to 150,000 clones, 75% to 80% appearing once. This clone was seen a handful of times. Its target is not known. The chain is built from TRBV10-1 and TRBJ2-5, with D tentatively TRBD2 (7 bases). Sequencing was performed on PBMCs. This sequence originates from a male donor in good health and CMV-seronegative. CDR3 protein: CASSDCGGAEETQYF. CDR3 sequence (DNA): TGCGCCAGCAGTGATTGTGGGGGGGCGGAAGAGACCCAGTACTTC.